The rows below give T cell receptor beta chains drawn from one sample of a study of T-cell reconstitution after alpha-beta-depleted transplantation in children. TCRdb analysed the PCR reads with MiXCR anew, one entry per CDR3 protein. The sample records about 870,000 distinct CDR3 sequences, less than 20% being singletons. This material consisted of PBMCs, mostly from graft donor cells, taken 360 days after TCRalphabeta/CD19-depleted stem cell transplant. These receptors all stem from a male patient younger than 18 who had a stem cell transplant for acute lymphoblastic leukemia, so the T cells may come from the graft donor. Each CDR3 is given without its conserved first and last residue.

cdr3_length v_call cdr3_aa
8 TRBV29-1 SAQAHEQY
10 TRBV12-3/TRBV12-4 ASTLAGGRQF
13 TRBV5-1 ASSLRWTGGDEQY
14 TRBV27 ASSLRPGTAREKLF
12 TRBV27 ASRGGSIGNEQF
12 TRBV20-1 SARDLGGITEAF
12 TRBV3-1 ASSQGTSGYEQY
9 TRBV12-3/TRBV12-4 ASSIDEKLF
11 TRBV29-1 SVGALAWGTQY
12 TRBV27 ASRTGTFSYEQY
16 TRBV11-2 ASSPFFLKREGPGELF
15 TRBV24-1 ATSELSTVTSTDTQY
14 TRBV27 ASSESYRGSTGELF
12 TRBV5-1 ASSFGREGETQY
14 TRBV4-1 ASSRTGRGRSGELF
13 TRBV6-5 ASSYLGGANQPQH
13 TRBV7-3 ASSSFSGSIGEQF
11 TRBV19 ASSIQRGYEQY
14 TRBV5-1 ASSFVGLAAYNEQF
10 TRBV2 ANRREGNEQF
11 TRBV19 ASRQGSPYGYT
14 TRBV20-1 SARDWGNGDTGELF
10 TRBV12-3/TRBV12-4 ASSRSGDTQY
18 TRBV27 ASSLEPDRTSGGSTDTQY
13 TRBV7-2 ASSSSVGGYNEQF
11 TRBV4-1 ASSQDPDNEQF
15 TRBV6-5 ASSYSGLEGENTEAF
14 TRBV19 ASSRTGAYSSYEQY
15 TRBV18 ASSSSPGQGNADTQY
16 TRBV29-1 SVGGLEGRPYTTYEQY